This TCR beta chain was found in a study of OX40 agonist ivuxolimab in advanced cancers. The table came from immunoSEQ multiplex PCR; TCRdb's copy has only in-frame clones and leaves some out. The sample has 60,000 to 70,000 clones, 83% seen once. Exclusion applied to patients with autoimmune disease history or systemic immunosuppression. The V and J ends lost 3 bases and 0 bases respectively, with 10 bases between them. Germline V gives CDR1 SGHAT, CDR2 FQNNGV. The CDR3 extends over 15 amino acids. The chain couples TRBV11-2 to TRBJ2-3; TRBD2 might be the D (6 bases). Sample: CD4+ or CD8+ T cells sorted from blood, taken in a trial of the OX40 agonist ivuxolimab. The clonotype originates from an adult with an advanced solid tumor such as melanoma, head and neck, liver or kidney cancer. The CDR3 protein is CASSFSGLSTDTQYF. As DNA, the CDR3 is TGTGCCAGCAGCTTCTCGGGACTTAGCACAGATACGCAGTATTTT.